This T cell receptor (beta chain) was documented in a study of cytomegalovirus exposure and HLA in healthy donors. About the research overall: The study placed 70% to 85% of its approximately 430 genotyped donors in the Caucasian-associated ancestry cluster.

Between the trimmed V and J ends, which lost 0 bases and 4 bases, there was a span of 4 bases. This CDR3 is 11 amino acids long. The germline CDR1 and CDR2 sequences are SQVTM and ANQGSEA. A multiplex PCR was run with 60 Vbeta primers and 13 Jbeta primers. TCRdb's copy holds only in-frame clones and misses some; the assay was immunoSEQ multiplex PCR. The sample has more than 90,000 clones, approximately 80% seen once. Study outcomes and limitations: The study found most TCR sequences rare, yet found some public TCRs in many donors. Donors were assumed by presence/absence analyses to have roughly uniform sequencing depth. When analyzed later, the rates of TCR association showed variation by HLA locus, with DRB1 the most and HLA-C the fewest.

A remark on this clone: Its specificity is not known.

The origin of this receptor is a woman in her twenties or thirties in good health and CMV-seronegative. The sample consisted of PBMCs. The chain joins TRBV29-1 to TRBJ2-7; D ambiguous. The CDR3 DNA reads TGCAGCGTTGAAGAACAGTACGAGCAGTACTTC. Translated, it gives CSVEEQYEQYF.